The source of this T cell receptor beta chain is a study of T cell repertoires in cytomegalovirus infection. Study details: The public TCR beta signatures pointed to both CMV infection and matching HLA type.

From the reads, TCRdb called clonotypes with MiXCR, one entry per CDR3 protein. The profile covers some 150,000 distinct CDR3 sequences, with about 6.5% appearing a single time and under 20% taken by the ten largest. This clonotype has at least ten counts. CDR3 length: 13 amino acids. V lost 7 bases and J lost 5; bases outside the gene matches: 5. Germline CDR1 MNHEY, CDR2 SVGEGT. This TCR came from a human donor in good health (CMV status not recorded). Some clones in this sample may be carry-over from other donors' samples. Sequencing used PBMCs. This sequence joins TRBV6-2 or TRBV6-3 and TRBJ1-5; TRBD1 matches 7 bases. CDR3 bases: TGTGCCAGCAACGACAGGGTTGATCAGCCCCAGCATTTT. Its translation is CASNDRVDQPQHF.